What follows is one T cell receptor (beta chain) and its context. The antigen is undetermined. Germline V gene sequence: CDR1 SGHRS, CDR2 YFSETQ. Trimming removed 4 bases from V and 3 bases from J; junction bases left unmatched: 12. This CDR3 region has 17 residues. This sample was included in a study of cytomegalovirus exposure and HLA in healthy donors. Study summary: The approximately 110 validation repertoires, a later analysis reported, used the same platform as the approximately 650 first-cohort repertoires. Study-level findings and limits: Rarity held for most TCR sequences, but there were some public TCRs that occurred in many donors. With high specificity and sensitivity, the classifier reportedly diagnosed cytomegalovirus status.

Separate from the approximately 670-subject first cohort was the approximately 120-subject validation cohort, to which the donors belonged. Assay used: immunoSEQ multiplex PCR; TCRdb lists only in-frame clones, some missing. The table shows 68,000 or so clones, with around 89% occurring only once. The receptor comes from a woman aged 18-30 years in good health and CMV-seronegative. This sequence joins TRBV5-1 and TRBJ2-5; 10 bases are a match to TRBD1. Sequencing input: PBMCs. CDR3 loop: CASSPYGRTGGEETQYF. As DNA, the CDR3 is TGCGCCAGCAGCCCCTATGGGCGGACAGGGGGGGAAGAGACCCAGTACTTC.